One TCR beta chain is described in this entry. Random hexamers served to reverse transcribe about 0.45 to 1 ug RNA. TCRdb called the immunoSEQ multiplex PCR reads again in MiXCR, with one record for every CDR3 protein. The sample has about 140,000 distinct CDR3 sequences, 90% to 95% seen once; the top ten hold 0.11%. The data stem from a study of CD8 T cells in Susac syndrome. Sequencing used CD4+ T cells from PBMCs. The receptor's source is a human donor with multiple sclerosis.

CDR3 protein: CASSPWRTVGGNTIYF. The CDR3 DNA sequence: TGTGCCAGCAGCCCGTGGCGGACCGTTGGGGGAAACACCATATATTTT. The chain recombines TRBV3-1 with TRBJ1-3; unclear D gene. The CDR3 has 16 residues. Germline lookup yields CDR1 LGHDT and CDR2 YNNKEL (reference sequence). Trimming stripped 4 bases from V and 4 bases from J, with 17 bases between.